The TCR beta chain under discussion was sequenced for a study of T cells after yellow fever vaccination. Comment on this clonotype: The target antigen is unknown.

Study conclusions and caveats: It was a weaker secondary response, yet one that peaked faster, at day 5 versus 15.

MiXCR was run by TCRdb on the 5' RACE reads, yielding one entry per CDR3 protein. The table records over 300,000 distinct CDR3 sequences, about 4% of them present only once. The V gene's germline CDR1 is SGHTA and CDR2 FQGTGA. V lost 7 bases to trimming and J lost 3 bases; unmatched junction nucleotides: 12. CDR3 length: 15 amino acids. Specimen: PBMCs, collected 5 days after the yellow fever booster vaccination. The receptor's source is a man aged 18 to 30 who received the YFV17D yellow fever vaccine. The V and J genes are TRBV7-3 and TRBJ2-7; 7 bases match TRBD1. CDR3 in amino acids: CASTKDRVGRYEQYF. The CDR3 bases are TGTGCCAGCACAAAAGACAGGGTGGGTCGCTACGAGCAGTACTTC. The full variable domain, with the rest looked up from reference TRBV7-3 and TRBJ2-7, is GAGVSQTPSNKVTEKGKYVELRCDPISGHTALYWYRQSLGQGPEFLIYFQGTGAADDSGLPNDRFFAVRPEGSVSTLKIQRTERGDSAVYLCASTKDRVGRYEQYFGPGTRLTVT.